The 9 T cell receptor beta chains below come from one sample, sequenced in a study of blood T cells in healthy people across ages. The second PCR ran about 6 to 12 cycles with a sample-barcoded 5' primer and J-beta primers. TCRdb reprocessed the 5' RACE reads with MiXCR, giving one entry per CDR3 protein. The repertoire includes about 1.1 million distinct CDR3 sequences, roughly two fifths of them detected once, and around 12% sits in the top ten. Sequencing was carried out using blood. The receptors derive from a man aged 18 to 35 in good health.

The chain joins TRBV11-2 to TRBJ2-3, with 12 bases matching TRBD2. Trimming took 0 bases from V and 6 from J; bases not matched to a gene: 7. Germline CDR1 and CDR2: SGHAT and FQNNGV. The CDR3 is made up of 17 amino acids. The DNA for the CDR3 is TGTGCCAGCAGCTTAGAGACTAGCGGGGGCCAGTGGGATACGCAGTATTTT. Protein: CASSLETSGGQWDTQYF.

This clonotype was recorded only once. At one of its ends the junction is not consistent with the germline gene, which may arise from a read error. V and J are TRBV9 and TRBJ2-1, with D perhaps matching TRBD1 (6 bases). CDR1 and CDR2 (germline): SGDLS, YYNGEE. The CDR3 totals 15 residues. As DNA, the CDR3 is TGTGTCAGCAGCGTAGCAGGACAGCCCTACAATGAGCAGTTCTTC. It specifies CVSSVAGQPYNEQFF.

V gene TRBV5-1 combines with J gene TRBJ2-5; a possible D gene is TRBD2 (6 bases). Trimming took off 3 bases at V and 4 bases at J, with 10 bases between the two ends. Germline loops: CDR1 SGHRS, CDR2 YFSETQ. The CDR3 extends over 13 amino acids. The CDR3 loop is CASSWGERETQYF. The DNA of the CDR3 is TGCGCCAGCAGCTGGGGGGAGAGAGAGACCCAGTACTTC.

This clonotype has a handful of counts. This rearrangement joins TRBV29-1 to TRBJ2-5; D remains unclear. The CDR3 has 14 residues. Trimming shortened V by 0 bases and J by 2 bases, and 10 bases separated the two germline ends. CDR1 is SQVTM and CDR2 is ANQGSEA in the germline V gene. This CDR3 reads CSVEDYRMQETQYF. The DNA of the CDR3 is TGCAGCGTTGAAGATTACCGGATGCAAGAGACCCAGTACTTC.

V usage is TRBV28 and J usage is TRBJ2-2; 8 bases match TRBD2. Germline CDR1 reads MDHEN; CDR2 reads SYDVKM. Germline trimming cut 2 bases from V and 5 bases from J; bases unmatched to any gene: 4. The CDR3 is made up of 15 amino acids. As DNA, the CDR3 is TGTGCCAGCAGTTTAGGGGCTAGCGGGACCGGGGAGCTGTTTTTT. Translation: CASSLGASGTGELFF.

The chain recombines TRBV20-1 with TRBJ2-1; D possibly matches TRBD1 or TRBD2 (5 bases each). V was trimmed by 6 bases and J by 10 bases, leaving 10 bases between them. The CDR3 runs 10 residues. Germline V gene lookup returns CDR1 DFQATT and CDR2 SNEGSKA (reference sequence). CDR3 DNA sequence: TGCAGTGCCTGGGACGGCGAGCAGTTCTTC. It codes for CSAWDGEQFF.

This clonotype was detected only a few times. The chain carries TRBV9 and TRBJ1-5; the D is unclear. Germline V CDR1 and CDR2: SGDLS, YYNGEE. V was cut by 0 bases and J by 4 bases, with 8 bases left in between. The CDR3 runs 14 residues. The CDR3 protein is CASSVGAENQPQHF. The CDR3 nucleotides are TGTGCCAGCAGCGTAGGAGCGGAGAATCAGCCCCAGCATTTT.

In this sample, this clonotype turned up a few times. V gene TRBV2 combines with J gene TRBJ1-6; 9 bases agree with TRBD1. Germline loops: CDR1 SNHLY, CDR2 FYNNEI. V shed 4 bases and J 8 bases; nucleotides not matched to a gene: 3. The CDR3 is 14 amino acids. CDR3 residues: CASSGGQGDSPLHF. For the CDR3, the DNA is TGTGCCAGCAGTGGGGGACAGGGAGATTCACCCCTCCACTTT.

A few counts support this clonotype. This chain joins TRBV4-1 and TRBJ2-3; 7 positions match TRBD2. In germline, CDR1 is MGHRA, CDR2 YSYEKL. V was clipped by 2 bases and J by 4 bases; unmatched bases: 6. There are 15 residues in the CDR3. The CDR3 DNA sequence: TGCGCCAGCAGCCAAAGGACTAGTGGTGCAGATACGCAGTATTTT. Residues: CASSQRTSGADTQYF.